The next 12 T cell receptor beta chains were all read from a single sample in a study of cytomegalovirus exposure and HLA in healthy donors. PCR was performed using 60 Vbeta and 13 Jbeta primers. Sequencing used immunoSEQ multiplex PCR; TCRdb keeps in-frame clones, though not all of them. The sample shows about 86,000 clones, just under 80% of them seen only once. What was sequenced was PBMCs. These receptors were taken from a male donor in good health and CMV-seropositive.

The rearrangement joins TRBV28 to TRBJ2-7; 7 nucleotides line up with TRBD2. Germline values: CDR1 MDHEN, CDR2 SYDVKM. This CDR3 has 18 residues. Unmatched junction bases numbered 17, after V lost 6 bases and J lost 0 bases. The CDR3 here is CASSPRFRTGGSSYEQYF. CDR3 sequence (DNA): TGTGCCAGCAGCCCGCGTTTTAGGACGGGCGGGAGCTCCTACGAGCAGTACTTC. Full variable domain (missing parts from reference TRBV28 and TRBJ2-7): DVKVTQSSRYLVKRTGEKVFLECVQDMDHENMFWYRQDPGLGLRLIYFSYDVKMKEKGDIPEGYSVSREKKERFSLILESASTNQTSMYLCASSPRFRTGGSSYEQYFGPGTRLTVT.

The gene calls are TRBV18 and TRBJ1-1; a possible D gene is TRBD1 (6 bases). The CDR3 is 12 amino acids. Per the germline V gene, CDR1 is KGHSH and CDR2 is LQKENI. Trimming left V 6 bases short and J 4 bases short, with 9 bases between. The DNA for the CDR3 is TGTGCCAGCTCCCACAGGGTCACTGAAGCTTTCTTT. Translated, it gives CASSHRVTEAFF.

This rearrangement joins TRBV19 to TRBJ1-1; D is possibly TRBD1 (6 bases). This CDR3 is 13 amino acids long. V lost 6 bases and J 7 bases, leaving 15 bases between the germline ends. CDR1 is LNHDA, CDR2 SQIVND, per germline (reference sequence). CDR3 coding DNA: TGTGCCAGTAGACTGATAACAGGGAGTGAAGCTTTCTTT. Translated, it gives CASRLITGSEAFF.

This clone was recorded only once. This chain connects TRBV28 to TRBJ1-1; 12 bases match TRBD1. The CDR3 has 14 residues. The V gene's germline CDR1 is MDHEN and CDR2 SYDVKM. The V segment lost 6 bases and the J segment 7 bases; nucleotides outside the gene matches: 6. The CDR3 here is CASRRDRGLGEAFF. DNA for the CDR3: TGTGCCAGCAGAAGGGACAGGGGGCTCGGTGAAGCTTTCTTT.

This rearrangement joins TRBV28 to TRBJ1-2; tentatively, D is TRBD1 (5 bases). The germline gives CDR1 MDHEN, CDR2 SYDVKM. V was clipped by 5 bases and J by 1 base, with 8 bases between them. CDR3 length equals 13 residues. The CDR3 DNA follows: TGTGCCAGCAGTGACAGAAATAACTATGGCTACACCTTC. Translated: CASSDRNNYGYTF.

This clone was counted a few times. The rearrangement links TRBV6-6 to TRBJ2-7, with D unresolved. Germline CDR1 MNHNY, CDR2 SVGAGI (reference sequence). The CDR3 extends over 11 amino acids. Trimming cost V 4 bases and J 6 bases, with 7 bases left between them. CDR3 bases: TGTGCCAGCAGTTCAGGAAGCGAGCAGTACTTC. It is translated as CASSSGSEQYF.

The rearrangement links TRBV10-3 to TRBJ2-7; TRBD1 might be the D (6 bases). Trimming removed 6 bases from V and 0 bases from J, with 12 bases in between. Germline V gene lookup returns CDR1 ENHRY and CDR2 SYGVKD. CDR3 length: 14 amino acids. For the CDR3, the DNA is TGTGCCATCAGAGAAACAGGGACCTCCTACGAGCAGTACTTC. As protein: CAIRETGTSYEQYF.

The chain recombines TRBV7-9 with TRBJ2-2; D unresolved. Trimming removed 2 bases from V and 2 bases from J, with 12 bases in between. This CDR3 region has 16 residues. Per the germline V gene, CDR1 is SEHNR and CDR2 is FQNEAQ (reference sequence). CDR3 sequence: CASSLSLADNTGELFF. DNA for the CDR3: TGTGCCAGCAGCTTATCCCTCGCGGATAACACCGGGGAGCTGTTTTTT.

The rearrangement uses TRBV4-3 and TRBJ1-5, with TRBD1 matching 10 bases. V lost 3 bases and J lost 6; bases outside the gene matches: 14. The CDR3 loop spans 18 amino acids. Germline V lookup: CDR1 LGHNA, CDR2 YSLEER. CDR3 DNA: TGCGCCAGCAGCCAGGCGACAGGGGGCTCCCGGGGGGGTCAGCCCCAGCATTTT. Its protein is CASSQATGGSRGGQPQHF.

The V call is TRBV7-2, the J call TRBJ1-5, with no clear D. CDR3 length: 13 amino acids. V shed 4 bases and J shed 2 bases, with 6 bases lying between them. Per germline, CDR1 SGHTA and CDR2 FQGNSA. The CDR3 DNA sequence: TGTGCCAGCAGCTCGGTACGCAATCAGCCCCAGCATTTT. This codes for CASSSVRNQPQHF.

The chain is built from TRBV10-3 and TRBJ1-2; TRBD1 agrees at 10 bases. The CDR3 is made up of 14 amino acids. J gave up 4 bases and V 4 bases, and 3 bases lay outside the gene matches. The germline CDR1 and CDR2 sequences are ENHRY and SYGVKD. The CDR3 DNA is TGTGCCATCAGTGTAGGGACAGGGGCCTATGGCTACACCTTC. This encodes CAISVGTGAYGYTF.

The chain combines TRBV23-1 with TRBJ2-6; D remains unclear. TRBV23-1 is given ORF status, its function remaining uncertain. There are 14 residues in the CDR3. V was cut by 6 bases and J by 0 bases, with 6 bases left in between. Written as DNA, the CDR3 is TGCGCCAGCAGCCTCCTCTCTGGGGCCAACGTCCTGACTTTC. This gives the protein CASSLLSGANVLTF.